This T cell receptor (beta chain) was observed in a study of blood T cell repertoires in COVID-19. V gave up 5 bases and J gave up 4 bases; unmatched junction bases: 2. Germline CDR1 and CDR2: LNHNV and YYDKDF (reference sequence). The CDR3 length is 13 residues. The repertoire was sequenced with immunoSEQ multiplex PCR; TCRdb's copy has only in-frame clones and lacks some. The sample includes more than 100,000 clones, 80% of them seen just once. The V gene is TRBV15, the J gene TRBJ1-5, with TRBD1 matching over 7 bases. Material for sequencing was peripheral blood. This sequence originates from a man between 60 and 75 years old with active or convalescent COVID-19. This chain's CDR3 is CATSSQGNQPQHF. The CDR3 nucleotides are TGTGCCACCAGCTCACAGGGGAATCAGCCCCAGCATTTT. The variable domain in full, with the rest retrieved from reference TRBV15 and TRBJ1-5, is DAMVIQNPRYQVTQFGKPVTLSCSQTLNHNVMYWYQQKSSQAPKLLFHYYDKDFNNEADTPDNFQSRRPNTSFCFLDIRSPGLGDTAMYLCATSSQGNQPQHFGDGTRLSIL.